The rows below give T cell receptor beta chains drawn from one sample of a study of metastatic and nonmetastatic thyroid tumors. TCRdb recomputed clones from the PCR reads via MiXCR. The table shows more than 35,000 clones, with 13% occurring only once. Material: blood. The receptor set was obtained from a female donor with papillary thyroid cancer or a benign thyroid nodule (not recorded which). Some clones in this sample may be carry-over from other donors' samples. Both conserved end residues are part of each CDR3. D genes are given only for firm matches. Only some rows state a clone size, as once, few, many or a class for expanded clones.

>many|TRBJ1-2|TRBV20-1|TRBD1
CSAGQGAGYGYTF
TGCAGTGCTGGACAGGGGGCAGGTTATGGCTACACCTTC
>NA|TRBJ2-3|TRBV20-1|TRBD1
CSATSGTDGTVTQYF
TGCAGTGCTACCTCCGGGACAGACGGAACAGTTACGCAGTATTTT
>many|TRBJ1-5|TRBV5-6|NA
CASSLGAGQPQHF
TGTGCCAGCAGCTTGGGGGCTGGTCAGCCCCAGCATTTT
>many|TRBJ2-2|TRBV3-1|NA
CASSFISGGELFF
TGTGCCAGCAGCTTCATTTCGGGGGGGGAGCTGTTTTTT
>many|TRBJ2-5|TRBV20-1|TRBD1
CSAIDRGAVKTQYF
TGCAGTGCTATCGACAGGGGGGCCGTCAAGACCCAGTACTTC
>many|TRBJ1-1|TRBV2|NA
CASRADLMNTEAFF
TGTGCCAGCAGAGCGGACTTAATGAACACTGAAGCTTTCTTT
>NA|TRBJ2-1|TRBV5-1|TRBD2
CASSPVGSGNSYNEQFF
TGCGCCAGCAGCCCCGTGGGTAGCGGGAATTCCTACAATGAGCAGTTCTTC
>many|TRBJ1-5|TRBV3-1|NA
CASSFTYGGGNQPQHF
TGTGCCAGCAGCTTTACTTACGGTGGGGGCAATCAGCCCCAGCATTTT
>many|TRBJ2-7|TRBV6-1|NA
CANRRFAEQYF
TGTGCCAATCGACGGTTTGCCGAGCAGTACTTC
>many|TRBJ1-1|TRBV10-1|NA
CASSPTGTEAFF
TGCGCCAGCAGTCCCACAGGAACTGAAGCTTTCTTT
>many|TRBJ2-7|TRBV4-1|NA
CASSQVNSGSSYEQYF
TGCGCCAGCAGCCAAGTTAATAGCGGTAGCTCCTACGAGCAGTACTTC
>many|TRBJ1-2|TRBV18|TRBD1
CASSPENKGADGYTF
TGTGCCAGCTCACCAGAAAATAAGGGGGCAGATGGCTACACCTTC
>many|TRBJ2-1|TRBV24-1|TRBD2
CATSDSRTSGRYNEQFF
TGTGCCACCAGTGATTCAAGGACTAGCGGGAGATACAATGAGCAGTTCTTC
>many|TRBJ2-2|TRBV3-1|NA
CASSPTPGLGELFF
TGTGCCAGCAGCCCCACCCCTGGACTCGGGGAGCTGTTTTTT
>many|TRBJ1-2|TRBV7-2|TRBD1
CASTDRAGPSGYTF
TGTGCCAGCACCGACAGGGCAGGACCCAGTGGCTACACCTTC
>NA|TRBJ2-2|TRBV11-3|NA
CASSFGLTTGELFF
TGTGCCAGCAGCTTTGGCCTAACTACCGGGGAGCTGTTTTTT
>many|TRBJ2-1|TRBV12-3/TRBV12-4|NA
CASSSRQVGTFF
TGTGCCAGCAGTTCCCGACAGGTCGGGACGTTCTTC
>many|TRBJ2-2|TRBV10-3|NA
CAISEDYGELFF
TGTGCCATCAGTGAAGATTACGGGGAGCTGTTTTTT
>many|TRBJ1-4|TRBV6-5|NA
CASSYASGTTNEKLFF
TGTGCCAGCAGTTACGCCTCCGGGACAACTAATGAAAAACTGTTTTTT
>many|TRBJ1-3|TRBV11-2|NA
CASSFPPRLGNTIYF
TGTGCCAGCAGCTTCCCCCCCCGGCTCGGAAACACCATATATTTT
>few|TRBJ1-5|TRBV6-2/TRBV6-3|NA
CASSYRGVQPQHF
TGTGCCAGCAGTTACAGGGGCGTTCAGCCCCAGCATTTT
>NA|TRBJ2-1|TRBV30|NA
CAWSPLESDEQFF
TGTGCCTGGAGCCCCCTCGAGAGCGATGAGCAGTTCTTC
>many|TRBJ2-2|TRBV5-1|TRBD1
CASSFTGGYTGELFF
TGCGCCAGCAGCTTTACAGGGGGCTACACCGGGGAGCTGTTTTTT
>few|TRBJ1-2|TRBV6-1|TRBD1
CASSLHPGTGLNYGYTF
TGTGCCAGCAGTTTACACCCCGGGACAGGGCTGAACTATGGCTACACCTTC
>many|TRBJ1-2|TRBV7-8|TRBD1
CASSLGDRGVGGYTF
TGTGCCAGCAGCTTAGGGGACAGGGGAGTGGGTGGCTACACCTTC
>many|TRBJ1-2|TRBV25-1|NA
CASSDRSAETNYGYTF
TGTGCCAGCAGTGACCGTAGTGCAGAAACCAACTATGGCTACACCTTC
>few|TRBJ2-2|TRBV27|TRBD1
CASTRTGGQWGGELFF
TGTGCCAGCACCCGGACAGGGGGCCAGTGGGGCGGGGAGCTGTTTTTT
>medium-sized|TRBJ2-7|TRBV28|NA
CASSLTQGGAYEQYF
TGTGCCAGCAGTTTAACGCAGGGCGGCGCCTACGAGCAGTACTTC
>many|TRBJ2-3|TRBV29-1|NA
CSVEDPISSSGTDTQYF
TGCAGCGTTGAAGATCCTATCAGCTCCTCTGGCACAGATACGCAGTATTTT
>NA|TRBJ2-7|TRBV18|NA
CASSPPTSVELSSYEQYF
TGTGCCAGCTCACCACCGACCTCAGTGGAGCTTAGCTCCTACGAGCAGTACTTC
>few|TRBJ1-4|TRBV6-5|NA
CASSSQGPGEKLFF
TGTGCCAGCAGTTCTCAGGGGCCAGGTGAAAAACTGTTTTTT